What follows are 9 T cell receptor beta chains derived from one specimen sequenced in a study of blood T cell repertoires in COVID-19. Here immunoSEQ multiplex PCR was the method, and the copy in TCRdb shows in-frame clones only, minus some. This table holds about 89,000 clones, about two thirds found once. Sequenced sample: peripheral blood. The receptors come from an elderly woman with acute or convalescent COVID-19.

This chain connects TRBV29-1 to TRBJ1-6, with unresolved D. Trimming took 5 bases from V and 0 from J, leaving 20 bases between them. The CDR3 runs to 18 residues. Germline CDR1 is SQVTM and CDR2 is ANQGSEA. The CDR3 loop reads CSVPLEPARLSYNSPLHF. The CDR3 DNA reads as TGCAGCGTTCCCCTTGAGCCGGCTAGACTCTCCTATAATTCACCCCTCCACTTT.

The V call is TRBV7-2, the J call TRBJ2-5; 11 bases are shared with TRBD2. Trimming removed 3 bases from V and 5 bases from J; junction bases left unmatched: 8. Germline CDR1 is SGHTA and CDR2 is FQGNSA. CDR3 length: 16 amino acids. Here the CDR3 reads CASSFLAGGPHETQYF. DNA of the CDR3: TGTGCCAGCAGCTTCCTAGCGGGGGGCCCCCACGAGACCCAGTACTTC.

The chain is built from TRBV4-1 and TRBJ2-7; 14 bases agree with TRBD2. CDR1 is MGHRA and CDR2 is YSYEKL in the germline V gene. The J segment lost 6 bases and the V segment lost 6 bases, leaving 10 bases of the junction unmatched. CDR3 length: 16 residues. CDR3 sequence (DNA): TGCGCCAGCAGGGAGGGACTAGCGGGGGCACCGGGCGAGCAGTACTTC. Amino acid sequence: CASREGLAGAPGEQYF.

The rearrangement uses TRBV4-2 and TRBJ2-1; 7 positions match TRBD2. CDR1 LGHNA and CDR2 YNFKEQ come from the germline V gene. V shed 3 bases and J 7 bases; nucleotides not matched to a gene: 15. The CDR3 totals 17 residues. The CDR3 protein is CASSQMSGVSLRNEQFF. CDR3 bases: TGTGCCAGCAGCCAGATGAGCGGGGTCTCATTGAGGAATGAGCAGTTCTTC.

This chain connects TRBV7-2 to TRBJ2-2, with D perhaps matching TRBD2 (5 bases). This CDR3 spans 16 amino acids. The V gene lost 3 bases and the J gene lost 6 bases, with 17 bases spanning the gap. Germline V CDR1 and CDR2: SGHTA, FQGNSA. The CDR3 sequence: CASSFSGRASSGELFF. CDR3 nucleotide sequence: TGTGCCAGCAGCTTTTCCGGGCGGGCTAGCTCCGGGGAGCTGTTTTTT.

This chain links TRBV27 with TRBJ2-7; TRBD1 matches 10 bases. The germline gives CDR1 MNHEY, CDR2 SMNVEV (reference sequence). V lost 1 base, J lost 4 bases, and 7 bases stayed unmatched. There are 16 residues in the CDR3. The CDR3 loop reads CASSLLGQGLGYEQYF. CDR3 sequence (DNA): TGTGCCAGCAGTTTATTGGGACAGGGGCTAGGGTACGAGCAGTACTTC.

The V gene is TRBV5-1, the J gene TRBJ1-2, with TRBD1 matching 7 bases. The CDR3 consists of 14 residues. The trim removed 4 bases at V and 4 bases at J, leaving 7 bases unmatched. The germline V gene encodes CDR1 SGHRS and CDR2 YFSETQ. The chain's CDR3 is CASSIGQDTYGYTF. In DNA form, the CDR3 reads TGCGCCAGCAGCATAGGACAGGACACCTATGGCTACACCTTC.

This chain connects TRBV11-1 to TRBJ2-5; D perhaps matches TRBD2 (6 bases). From germline, CDR1 is SGHAT and CDR2 FQDESV (reference sequence). Deletions cut 1 base from V and 1 base from J, with 13 bases between. The CDR3 length is 16 residues. The CDR3 is CASSLGIAASQETQYF. The CDR3 coding sequence is TGTGCCAGCAGCTTAGGGATAGCGGCGAGCCAAGAGACCCAGTACTTC.

The rearrangement uses TRBV7-2 and TRBJ1-5, with D possibly TRBD1 on 5 matching bases. V lost 4 bases, J lost 2 bases, and 9 bases lay in between. This CDR3 is 14 amino acids long. Germline loops: CDR1 SGHTA, CDR2 FQGNSA. The CDR3 sequence is CASSWMGRNQPQHF. The DNA of the CDR3 is TGTGCCAGCAGCTGGATGGGGCGCAATCAGCCCCAGCATTTT. Combining the CDR3 with reference TRBV7-2 and TRBJ1-5 gives the whole variable domain GAGVSQSPSNKVTEKGKDVELRCDPISGHTALYWYRQSLGQGLEFLIYFQGNSAPDKSGLPSDRFSAERTGGSVSTLTIQRTQQEDSAVYLCASSWMGRNQPQHFGDGTRLSIL.